Shown below are 18 T cell receptor beta chains from a single sample sequenced in a study of PD-L1 blockade in urothelial cancer. Sequenced by immunoSEQ multiplex PCR; TCRdb stores in-frame clones only, minus some. In the table there are about 84,000 clones, over 80% of which are singletons. The sample consisted of PBMCs, taken around atezolizumab (anti-PD-L1) treatment. These receptors were collected from a man between 65 and 85 years old with urothelial cancer.

This clone has more than one count but fewer than ten. The chain uses TRBV6-1 and TRBJ1-2; TRBD1 might be the D (6 bases). Germline V CDR1 and CDR2: MNHNS, SASEGT. Trimming shortened V by 0 bases and J by 3 bases, and 11 bases separated the two germline ends. The CDR3 has 15 residues. The CDR3 sequence is CASSEAMGAYYGYTF. DNA for the CDR3: TGTGCCAGCAGTGAAGCGATGGGGGCTTACTATGGCTACACCTTC.

The chain links TRBV4-1 to TRBJ2-1, with TRBD2 matching 10 bases. With 4 bases clipped from V and 5 bases from J, the junction kept 2 bases outside the gene matches. The CDR3 is 14 amino acids. The germline CDR1 and CDR2 sequences are MGHRA and YSYEKL. CDR3 DNA sequence: TGCGCCAGCAGCCTTACTAGCGGGAACAATGAGCAGTTCTTC. It codes for CASSLTSGNNEQFF.

This chain uses TRBV7-3 with TRBJ2-4; D call uncertain. Germline CDR1 SGHTA, CDR2 FQGTGA. The CDR3 contains 12 residues. Trimming removed 5 bases at V and 9 bases at J, with 11 bases between. The DNA of the CDR3 is TGTGCCAGCAGCCACCCCGGCGGCATTCAGTACTTC. Encoded protein: CASSHPGGIQYF. The full variable domain, completed using reference TRBV7-3 and TRBJ2-4, is GAGVSQTPSNKVTEKGKYVELRCDPISGHTALYWYRQSLGQGPEFLIYFQGTGAADDSGLPNDRFFAVRPEGSVSTLKIQRTERGDSAVYLCASSHPGGIQYFGAGTRLSVL.

CDR3 in DNA: TGTGCCACTTACGGACAGGGGGCCCATGAGCAGTTCTTC. Protein: CATYGQGAHEQFF. The chain uses TRBV27 and TRBJ2-1; 11 nucleotides line up with TRBD1. The V gene's germline CDR1 is MNHEY and CDR2 SMNVEV (reference sequence). The CDR3 sequence is 13 residues long. V shed 10 bases, J shed 8 bases, and the junction held 7 bases outside the gene matches.

The chain has TRBV27 and TRBJ2-2; TRBD1 agrees at 8 bases. CDR1 MNHEY and CDR2 SMNVEV come from the germline V gene (reference sequence). The CDR3 spans 15 residues. Trimming took 8 bases from V and 7 from J; bases not matched to a gene: 12. The CDR3 DNA reads TGTGCCAGCTCCACAAGGGCAGGGGGCAACGGGGAGCTGTTTTTT. Its protein is CASSTRAGGNGELFF.

This chain links TRBV10-3 with TRBJ2-1; a possible D gene is TRBD2 (6 bases). Trimming pared 5 bases from V and 6 bases from J, leaving 14 bases between. Germline V gives CDR1 ENHRY, CDR2 SYGVKD. The CDR3 length is 14 residues. The CDR3 region is CAISYNRDSNEQFF. The CDR3, as DNA: TGTGCCATCAGTTATAACCGGGACTCCAATGAGCAGTTCTTC.

V gene TRBV7-2 combines with J gene TRBJ2-7; TRBD1 might be the D (5 bases). There are 12 residues in the CDR3. Germline CDR1 SGHTA, CDR2 FQGNSA. The V end lost 5 bases, the J end lost 3 bases, and 8 bases lay between the germline ends. The CDR3 loop reads CASSNQGYEQYF. CDR3 bases: TGTGCCAGCAGCAATCAGGGCTACGAGCAGTACTTC.

Only a few counts were recorded for this clone. The CDR3 nucleotides are TGTGCCATCTCCAGCCCCGACACGAACACCGGGGAGCTGTTTTTT. Translated: CAISSPDTNTGELFF. This rearrangement joins TRBV10-3 to TRBJ2-2, with D unclear. Germline CDR1 is ENHRY and CDR2 is SYGVKD. The CDR3 contains 15 residues. Trimming removed 8 bases at V and 0 bases at J, with 13 bases between.

This chain links TRBV11-3 with TRBJ1-1, with 7 bases that match TRBD1. Germline loops: CDR1 SGHNT, CDR2 YENEEA. This CDR3 is built from 13 residues. V lost 6 bases to trimming and J lost 3 bases; unmatched junction nucleotides: 4. This CDR3 reads CASRKTGDTEAFF. The DNA for the CDR3 is TGTGCCAGCAGAAAAACAGGGGACACTGAAGCTTTCTTT.

The rearrangement uses TRBV5-4 and TRBJ1-2; TRBD1 matches 9 bases. The V gene end was trimmed by 4 bases and the J gene end by 2 bases; junction bases not matched to a gene: 3. The CDR3 totals 14 residues. CDR1 SGHNT and CDR2 YYREEE come from the germline V gene (reference sequence). The chain's CDR3 is CASSRDRANYGYTF. The CDR3 nucleotides are TGTGCCAGCAGCAGGGACAGGGCCAACTATGGCTACACCTTC. Full variable domain (missing parts from reference TRBV5-4 and TRBJ1-2): ETGVTQSPTHLIKTRGQQVTLRCSSQSGHNTVSWYQQALGQGPQFIFQYYREEENGRGNFPPRFSGLQFPNYSSELNVNALELDDSALYLCASSRDRANYGYTFGSGTRLTVV.

This clone was detected only a few times. V usage is TRBV7-2 and J usage is TRBJ1-1; 8 bases are a match to TRBD1. V shed 5 bases, J shed 6 bases, and the junction held 8 bases outside the gene matches. Germline values: CDR1 SGHTA, CDR2 FQGNSA. The CDR3 is 14 residues long. The CDR3 coding sequence is TGTGCCAGCAGCCCAGACAGGGGAAGGGCTGAAGCTTTCTTT. It specifies CASSPDRGRAEAFF.

CDR3 in DNA: TGCGCCAGCAGCTTGGCCTCAGGGGGGACCTACAATGAGCAGTTCTTC. Protein: CASSLASGGTYNEQFF. This chain joins TRBV5-1 and TRBJ2-1, with D perhaps TRBD1 (7 bases). Trimming removed 0 bases from V and 2 bases from J, with 12 bases in between. This CDR3 comprises 16 residues. Germline lookup yields CDR1 SGHRS and CDR2 YFSETQ.

The rearrangement links TRBV18 to TRBJ1-1, with D possibly TRBD1 on 6 matching bases. This CDR3 region has 14 residues. The germline CDR1 and CDR2 sequences are KGHSH and LQKENI. V shed 6 bases and J shed 2 bases, with 13 bases lying between them. For the CDR3, the DNA is TGTGCCAGCTCCACTGGGGGACAAAACACTGAAGCTTTCTTT. It encodes CASSTGGQNTEAFF.

This rearrangement joins TRBV4-3 to TRBJ1-1; 8 bases line up with TRBD1. The J segment lost 5 bases and the V segment lost 0 bases, leaving 5 bases of the junction unmatched. The CDR3 length is 15 residues. CDR1 and CDR2 from the germline V gene are LGHNA and YSLEER. The CDR3 DNA follows: TGCGCCAGCAGCCAAGATCACAGGGGGGGAACTGAAGCTTTCTTT. This translates into CASSQDHRGGTEAFF.

V and J are TRBV5-1 and TRBJ1-2; the D is unclear. V lost 0 bases and J lost 7, with 7 bases in between. This CDR3 contains 12 residues. Germline values: CDR1 SGHRS, CDR2 YFSETQ. The CDR3 reads CASSLEESGYTF. CDR3 nucleotides: TGCGCCAGCAGCTTGGAGGAGTCTGGCTACACCTTC.

The rearrangement joins TRBV25-1 to TRBJ2-3, with a weak D call TRBD2 (5 bases). The V end was cut by 4 bases, the J end by 0 bases, with 11 bases between. CDR3 size: 15 residues. Germline CDR1 MGHDK, CDR2 SYGVNS. CDR3 protein: CASSVLEASTDTQYF. In DNA, the CDR3 is TGTGCCAGCAGTGTCTTGGAGGCTAGCACAGATACGCAGTATTTT.

This clone was picked up a small number of times. This chain joins TRBV29-1 and TRBJ1-1, with D possibly being TRBD1 (6 bases). CDR1 is SQVTM and CDR2 is ANQGSEA in the germline V gene. Deletions cut 7 bases from V and 1 base from J, with 13 bases between. This CDR3 region has 13 residues. CDR3 in DNA: TGCAGCGCCAGGGGCGGTTCGAACACTGAAGCTTTCTTT. It specifies CSARGGSNTEAFF.

J is TRBJ1-1 and V is TRBV5-4; tentative D call: TRBD1 (6 bases). V lost 1 base, J lost 4 bases, and 11 bases lay in between. CDR3 length equals 14 residues. Germline values: CDR1 SGHNT, CDR2 YYREEE (reference sequence). This CDR3 is CASSLRGGGTEAFF. For the CDR3, the DNA is TGTGCCAGCAGCTTGAGAGGGGGGGGCACTGAAGCTTTCTTT.